These 24 T cell receptor beta chains were all obtained from the same sample, sequenced in a study of early T cells in non-severe SARS-CoV-2 infection. MiXCR was run by TCRdb on the 5' RACE reads, yielding one entry per CDR3 protein. The sample comprises tens of thousands of distinct CDR3 sequences, 13% to 15% of which are singletons, and roughly 6% rests with the top ten. The sequenced material came from whole blood. The receptors were sampled from an adult who was a healthcare worker with PCR-confirmed SARS-CoV-2 infection or an uninfected control (not recorded which).

This clonotype was recorded a few times. The chain couples TRBV10-3 to TRBJ1-3; no firm D call. The CDR3 is 16 residues long. Germline-derived CDR1 and CDR2 are ENHRY and SYGVKD. Deletions cut 4 bases from V and 0 bases from J, with 13 bases between. CDR3 nucleotides: TGTGCCATCAGTGGGTCGCGAGGGAGCTCTGGAAACACCATATATTTT. Translation: CAISGSRGSSGNTIYF.

J is TRBJ1-2 and V is TRBV28; TRBD1 aligns across 7 bases. CDR3 length: 15 amino acids. V was pared by 5 bases and J by 1 base, with 7 bases of the junction left unmatched. CDR1 and CDR2 (germline): MDHEN, SYDVKM. In DNA form, the CDR3 reads TGTGCCAGCAGTGGGCCGACAGGGAGTAACTATGGCTACACCTTC. Amino acids: CASSGPTGSNYGYTF.

This clonotype appeared a few times. The chain is built from TRBV11-2 and TRBJ2-1, with 11 bases aligning to TRBD2. The CDR3 has 16 amino acids. V lost 3 bases and J lost 5; bases outside the gene matches: 6. Germline loops: CDR1 SGHAT, CDR2 FQNNGV. The CDR3, as DNA: TGTGCCAGCAGCTTGGTAGCGGGGGGGACAAACAATGAGCAGTTCTTC. Translation gives CASSLVAGGTNNEQFF.

In its sample, this clonotype was seen a few times. The chain combines TRBV28 with TRBJ1-1; possible D gene TRBD1, 5 bases. Per germline, CDR1 MDHEN and CDR2 SYDVKM. The CDR3 has 14 residues. V was cut by 6 bases and J by 5 bases, with 16 bases left in between. CDR3 amino acids: CASSSQGWGTEAFF. The CDR3 bases are TGTGCCAGCAGCTCCCAGGGATGGGGTACTGAAGCTTTCTTT.

The genes are TRBV29-1 and TRBJ2-3; a possible D gene is TRBD2 (7 bases). Germline values: CDR1 SQVTM, CDR2 ANQGSEA. The CDR3 covers 12 residues. V was clipped by 7 bases and J by 5 bases, with 13 bases between them. The CDR3 DNA is TGCAGCGGCCAAAGGGGGGGAGATACGCAGTATTTT. It is translated as CSGQRGGDTQYF.

This chain links TRBV27 with TRBJ2-7; unclear D gene. Trimming removed 3 bases at V and 0 bases at J, with 12 bases between. Germline lookup yields CDR1 MNHEY and CDR2 SMNVEV (reference sequence). The CDR3 totals 15 residues. CDR3 nucleotides: TGTGCCAGCAGTTTTCGGCCCGGCTACTCCTACGAGCAGTACTTC. Protein product: CASSFRPGYSYEQYF.

This clonotype was found many times. A read error may account for a junction end that differs from germline. The genes are TRBV7-7 and TRBJ2-3; D may be TRBD2 (7 bases). Germline V gene sequence: CDR1 SSHAT, CDR2 FNYEAQ (reference sequence). The CDR3 contains 15 residues. The CDR3 region has the DNA TGTGCTAGCAGCTTGGGCGGGGGCTTGACAGATACGCAGTATTTT. Its translation: CASSLGGGLTDTQYF.

This clonotype was observed a few times. This chain links TRBV19 with TRBJ2-7, with 7 bases fitting TRBD1. The CDR3 contains 13 residues. The V gene's germline CDR1 is LNHDA and CDR2 SQIVND (reference sequence). Trimming cost V 10 bases and J 3 bases; bases outside gene matches: 9. The CDR3: CATTGQAHYEQYF. CDR3 DNA sequence: TGTGCCACCACAGGACAGGCCCACTACGAGCAGTACTTC.

The chain has TRBV28 and TRBJ1-4, with D unclear. From germline, CDR1 is MDHEN and CDR2 SYDVKM. The V and J ends lost 3 bases and 9 bases respectively, with 14 bases between them. This CDR3 has 14 amino acids. The CDR3 region is CASSFGRAWKKLFF. The CDR3 DNA sequence: TGTGCCAGCAGTTTCGGTAGGGCGTGGAAAAAACTGTTTTTT.

This clonotype was counted between two and nine times. The chain is built from TRBV9 and TRBJ2-7; TRBD1 agrees at 7 bases. Germline V CDR1 and CDR2: SGDLS, YYNGEE. This CDR3 region has 14 residues. The trim removed 0 bases at V and 3 bases at J, leaving 3 bases unmatched. The CDR3 coding sequence is TGTGCCAGCAGCGTAGAGGCAGGGGGCTACGAGCAGTACTTC. Protein sequence: CASSVEAGGYEQYF.

This clonotype was seen repeatedly, ten times or more. CDR3 DNA: TGTGCCAGCAGCTGGGACAGGGACACTGAAGCTTTCTTT. It specifies CASSWDRDTEAFF. The chain has TRBV7-9 and TRBJ1-1, with TRBD1 matching over 9 bases. The CDR3 totals 13 residues. Germline V gives CDR1 SEHNR, CDR2 FQNEAQ (reference sequence). V gave up 4 bases and J gave up 3 bases; unmatched junction bases: 0.

The chain combines TRBV6-5 with TRBJ1-1, with D perhaps TRBD1 (5 bases). CDR3 size: 15 residues. V was pared by 6 bases and J by 6 bases, with 20 bases between. CDR1 is MNHEY, CDR2 SVGAGI, per germline. CDR3 DNA: TGTGCCAGCAGCCCGTGGGAGGGGCGCAGTGCTGAAGCTTTCTTT. Its translation is CASSPWEGRSAEAFF.

This clonotype was recorded a few times. The rearrangement joins TRBV5-4 to TRBJ2-7; 7 bases agree with TRBD1. V shed 0 bases and J 1 base; nucleotides not matched to a gene: 4. This CDR3 contains 15 residues. From germline, CDR1 is SGHNT and CDR2 YYREEE (reference sequence). The CDR3 DNA is TGTGCCAGCAGCTTGGGAAGGGACAGATCCTACGAGCAGTACTTC. This encodes CASSLGRDRSYEQYF.

This clonotype was found many times. The chain combines TRBV11-3 with TRBJ2-2; 8 nucleotides agree with TRBD1. The CDR3 totals 15 residues. In germline, CDR1 is SGHNT, CDR2 YENEEA. J lost 3 bases, V lost 5 bases, and 5 bases had no gene match. CDR3 sequence (DNA): TGTGCCAGCAGCCCCGGGACAGGCTACACCGGGGAGCTGTTTTTT. This gives the protein CASSPGTGYTGELFF.

The chain links TRBV9 to TRBJ2-7; D perhaps matches TRBD2 (6 bases). Trimming took off 0 bases at V and 0 bases at J, with 10 bases between the two ends. Looked up from germline, CDR1 is SGDLS and CDR2 is YYNGEE. This CDR3 contains 15 residues. Here the CDR3 reads CASSVEAGSSYEQYF. CDR3 DNA: TGTGCCAGCAGCGTAGAGGCGGGGAGCTCCTACGAGCAGTACTTC.

Here the CDR3 reads CASSLAVSPLHF. CDR3 bases: TGTGCCAGCAGTTTGGCGGTCTCACCCCTCCACTTT. V is TRBV28 and J is TRBJ1-6, with D hard to call. V shed 3 bases and J shed 10 bases, with 7 bases lying between them. CDR1 is MDHEN and CDR2 is SYDVKM in the germline V gene. The CDR3 runs to 12 residues.

The chain joins TRBV11-2 to TRBJ2-1, with 15 bases matching TRBD2. The V gene end was trimmed by 5 bases and the J gene end by 4 bases; junction bases not matched to a gene: 6. The germline V gene encodes CDR1 SGHAT and CDR2 FQNNGV. CDR3 size: 17 residues. The CDR3 sequence is CASSPGTSGGNYNEQFF. In nucleotides, the CDR3 is TGTGCCAGCAGCCCCGGGACTAGCGGGGGGAATTACAATGAGCAGTTCTTC.

This clonotype was seen only a few times. V is TRBV19 and J is TRBJ1-2; D unclear. Germline lookup yields CDR1 LNHDA and CDR2 SQIVND (reference sequence). This CDR3 comprises 12 residues. Trimming left V 7 bases short and J 7 bases short, with 13 bases between. This CDR3 is CASKLPGRGYTF. For the CDR3, the DNA is TGTGCCAGTAAATTGCCAGGTCGTGGCTACACCTTC. Using reference TRBV19 and TRBJ1-2 for the parts outside the CDR3, the full variable domain is DGGITQSPKYLFRKEGQNVTLSCEQNLNHDAMYWYRQDPGQGLRLIYYSQIVNDFQKGDIAEGYSVSREKKESFPLTVTSAQKNPTAFYLCASKLPGRGYTFGSGTRLTVV.

This clonotype was detected a few times. The V gene is TRBV20-1, the J gene TRBJ1-2; D remains ambiguous. Germline V gives CDR1 DFQATT, CDR2 SNEGSKA (reference sequence). The V gene lost 1 base and the J gene lost 6 bases, with 15 bases spanning the gap. This CDR3 is 14 amino acids long. In DNA form, the CDR3 reads TGCAGTGCTAGAGGAGGGCATCGCAACAATGGCTACACCTTC. Its translation: CSARGGHRNNGYTF.

The V call is TRBV28, the J call TRBJ1-1; D not certain. Germline CDR1 MDHEN, CDR2 SYDVKM. Trimming removed 3 bases at V and 0 bases at J, with 11 bases between. The CDR3 covers 15 residues. The CDR3 nucleotides read TGTGCCAGCAGTTTCGCTCCCAGTTTGAACACTGAAGCTTTCTTT. It yields the protein CASSFAPSLNTEAFF.

This clonotype has a count of ten or more. The CDR3 DNA sequence: TGTGCCAGCAGTGACGGACAGTTTAACACTGAAGCTTTCTTT. Translated, it gives CASSDGQFNTEAFF. This sequence joins TRBV25-1 and TRBJ1-1, with D possibly matching TRBD1 (6 bases). This CDR3 spans 14 amino acids. Germline V CDR1 and CDR2: MGHDK, SYGVNS. V lost 3 bases and J lost 2, with 10 bases in between.

This rearrangement joins TRBV7-2 to TRBJ2-1; TRBD2 matches at 10 bases. Germline loops: CDR1 SGHTA, CDR2 FQGNSA. The junction had 10 bases not matched to a gene; V was cut back by 5 bases and J by 9 bases. This CDR3 spans 15 amino acids. CDR3 sequence reads: CASSVSGGVLGEQFF. DNA for the CDR3: TGTGCCAGCAGCGTAAGCGGGGGGGTCCTGGGTGAGCAGTTCTTC.

The chain links TRBV10-2 to TRBJ2-3, with TRBD2 identical over 8 bases. There are 15 residues in the CDR3. With V trimmed by 3 bases and J by 4 bases, 6 bases remained unmatched. Per the germline V gene, CDR1 is WSHSY and CDR2 is SAAADI. CDR3 protein: CASSERTGGADTQYF. Here the CDR3 DNA reads TGCGCCAGCAGTGAAAGGACGGGGGGGGCAGATACGCAGTATTTT.

The chain uses TRBV25-1 and TRBJ2-3; the D gene is possibly TRBD1 (6 bases). This CDR3 has 14 amino acids. CDR1 is MGHDK, CDR2 SYGVNS, per germline. The germline V and J ends were trimmed by 2 bases and 4 bases, with 10 bases remaining between them. CDR3: CASSEEGGADTQYF. The CDR3 nucleotides read TGTGCCAGCAGTGAAGAAGGGGGAGCAGATACGCAGTATTTT.